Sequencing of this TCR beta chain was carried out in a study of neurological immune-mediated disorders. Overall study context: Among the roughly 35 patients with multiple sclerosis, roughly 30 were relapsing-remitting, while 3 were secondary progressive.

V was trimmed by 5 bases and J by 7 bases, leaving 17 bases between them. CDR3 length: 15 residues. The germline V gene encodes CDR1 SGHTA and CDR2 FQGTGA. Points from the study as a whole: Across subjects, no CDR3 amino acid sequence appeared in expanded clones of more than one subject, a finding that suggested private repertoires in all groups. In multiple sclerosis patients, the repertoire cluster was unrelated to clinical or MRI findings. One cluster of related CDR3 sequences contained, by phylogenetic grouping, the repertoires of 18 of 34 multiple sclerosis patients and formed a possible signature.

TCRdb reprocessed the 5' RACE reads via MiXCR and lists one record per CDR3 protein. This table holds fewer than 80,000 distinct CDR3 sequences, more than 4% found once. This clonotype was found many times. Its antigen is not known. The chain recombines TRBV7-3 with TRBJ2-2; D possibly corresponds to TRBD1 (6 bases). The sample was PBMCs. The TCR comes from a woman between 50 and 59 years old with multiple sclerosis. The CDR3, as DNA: TGTGCCAGCAGCGCCGGGACAAATCCGATCGGGGAGCTGTTTTTT. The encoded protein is CASSAGTNPIGELFF.